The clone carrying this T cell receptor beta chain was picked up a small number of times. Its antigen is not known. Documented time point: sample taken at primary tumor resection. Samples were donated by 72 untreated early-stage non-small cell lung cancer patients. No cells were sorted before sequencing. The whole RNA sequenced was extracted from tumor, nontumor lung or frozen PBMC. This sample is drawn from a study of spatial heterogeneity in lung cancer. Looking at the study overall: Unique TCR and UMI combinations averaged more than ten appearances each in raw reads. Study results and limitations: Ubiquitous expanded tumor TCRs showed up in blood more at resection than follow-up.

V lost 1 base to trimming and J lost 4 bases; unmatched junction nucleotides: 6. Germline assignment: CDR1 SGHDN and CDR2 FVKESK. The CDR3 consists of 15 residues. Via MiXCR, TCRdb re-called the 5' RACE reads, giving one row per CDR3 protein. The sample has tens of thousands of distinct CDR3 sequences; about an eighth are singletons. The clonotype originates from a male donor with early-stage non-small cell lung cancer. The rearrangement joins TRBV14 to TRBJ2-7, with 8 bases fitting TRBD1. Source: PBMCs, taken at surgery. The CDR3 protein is CASSQVSGQAYEQYF. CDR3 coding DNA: TGTGCCAGCAGCCAAGTCTCGGGACAGGCTTACGAGCAGTACTTC.